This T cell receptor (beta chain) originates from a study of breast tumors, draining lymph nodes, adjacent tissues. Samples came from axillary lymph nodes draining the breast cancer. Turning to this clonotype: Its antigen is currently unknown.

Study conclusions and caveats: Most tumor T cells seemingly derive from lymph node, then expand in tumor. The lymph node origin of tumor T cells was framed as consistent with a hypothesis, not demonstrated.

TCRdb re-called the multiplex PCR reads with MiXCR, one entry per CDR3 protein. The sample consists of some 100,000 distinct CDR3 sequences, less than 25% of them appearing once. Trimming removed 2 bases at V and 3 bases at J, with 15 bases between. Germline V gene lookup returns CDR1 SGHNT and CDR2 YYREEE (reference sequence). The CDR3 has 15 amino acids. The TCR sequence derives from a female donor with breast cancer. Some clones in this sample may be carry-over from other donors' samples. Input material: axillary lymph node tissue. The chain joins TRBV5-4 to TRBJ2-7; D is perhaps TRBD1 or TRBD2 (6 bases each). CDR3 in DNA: TGTGCCAGCAGCTTAGGGGGGCTAAGTCGCTACGAGCAGTACTTC. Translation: CASSLGGLSRYEQYF.